This TCR beta chain came from a study of shared clonotypes between healthy human individuals. As for the study in general: There were three CD4 naive, three CD4 memory, two CD8 naive and one CD8 memory plates per donor. Findings and limits, study-wide: The represented genetic and exposure-history diversity was limited by the small number of donors.

Trimming left V 4 bases short and J 5 bases short, with 11 bases between. CDR3 length: 13 residues. Per the germline V gene, CDR1 is SGHNT and CDR2 is YYREEE (reference sequence). None of the donors, who were healthy HIV-negative adults, had recently had acute infections or vaccinations. Concerning this clone: Its antigen remains unidentified.

In the source study's methods: Junction-only sequences without quality scores were provided by ImmunoSEQ, so filtering was different. This table comes from immunoSEQ multiplex PCR, and its TCRdb copy is limited to in-frame clones, with some not included. V and J calls and clone size are given by that table; D and trimming were obtained from the DNA. The sample holds more than 1.2 million clones; approximately 98.5% are singletons and the top ten take about 0.34%. The chain joins TRBV5-4 to TRBJ2-3; no definite D call. The TCR was taken from a young man in good health. The sample consisted of naive CD4+ T cells sorted from blood. Subset denoted: CD45RA+ positively selected. The CDR3: CASSGLRVDTQYF. DNA of the CDR3: TGTGCCAGCAGCGGGCTTAGGGTAGATACGCAGTATTTT.